This entry is about one TCR beta chain. Its antigen is as yet unknown. The source of the sample is a study of shared clonotypes between healthy human individuals. Study results and limitations: Approximately 4.6% of naive CD4 clonotypes were common to a handful of donors.

Repertoires were generated with immunoSEQ multiplex PCR, while TCRdb's copy carries only in-frame clones and drops some. This sample yields over 2 million clones, of which under 95% are seen a single time; 0.3% to 0.4% belongs to the top ten. V dropped 7 bases and J dropped 2 bases, with 27 bases sitting between them. The CDR3 sequence is 18 residues long. Per the germline V gene, CDR1 is MDHEN and CDR2 is SYDVKM. V usage is TRBV28 and J usage is TRBJ2-7; a weak D match, TRBD2 (6 bases). This sequence was found in a man between 18 and 35 years old in good health. Some clones in this sample may be carry-over from other donors' samples. Sample: naive CD4+ T cells from PBMCs. This sample's subset: CD45RA+ positively selected. The CDR3 nucleotides are TGTGCCAGCATCTCCCCCCCCACTGACGGGGGTACAACCTACGAGCAGTACTTC. Amino acid sequence: CASISPPTDGGTTYEQYF. Filled out from reference TRBV28 and TRBJ2-7, the complete variable domain reads DVKVTQSSRYLVKRTGEKVFLECVQDMDHENMFWYRQDPGLGLRLIYFSYDVKMKEKGDIPEGYSVSREKKERFSLILESASTNQTSMYLCASISPPTDGGTTYEQYFGPGTRLTVT.